The next 20 T cell receptor beta chains were all read from a single sample in a study of T cell changes during pregnancy in multiple sclerosis. Assay: immunoSEQ multiplex PCR; the TCRdb copy retains only in-frame clones and omits some. The profile shows 110,000 or so clones, approximately 94% of them singletons. Here the sequenced sample was peripheral blood, taken before pregnancy. The receptor source for this set is a female donor with multiple sclerosis, enrolled in a pregnancy study.

This clone has just one count. The chain joins TRBV6-1 to TRBJ2-1, with D perhaps matching TRBD1 (5 bases). Germline values: CDR1 MNHNS, CDR2 SASEGT. V lost 7 bases, J lost 7 bases, and 14 bases lay in between. The CDR3 spans 13 residues. CDR3 in DNA: TGTGCCAGCAACCGACAGTCCAGGAATGAGCAGTTCTTC. Protein product: CASNRQSRNEQFF.

The gene calls are TRBV6-5 and TRBJ1-6; D is possibly TRBD1 (5 bases). This CDR3 has 13 residues. V lost 9 bases to trimming and J lost 9 bases, with 15 bases between them. Germline V CDR1 and CDR2: MNHEY, SVGAGI. CDR3 residues: CASGSYGGSPLHF. In DNA form, the CDR3 reads TGTGCCAGTGGAAGTTACGGGGGTTCACCCCTCCACTTT.

CDR3 sequence reads: CASTRIRDRPALYGYTF. CDR3 sequence (DNA): TGTGCCAGTACCCGAATACGGGACAGGCCCGCTCTCTATGGCTACACCTTC. This chain links TRBV19 with TRBJ1-2; the match to TRBD1 covers 8 bases. This CDR3 has 17 residues. Per the germline V gene, CDR1 is LNHDA and CDR2 is SQIVND (reference sequence). V was pared by 7 bases and J by 4 bases, with 17 bases of the junction left unmatched.

The rearrangement joins TRBV5-1 to TRBJ2-7; 8 bases align to TRBD1. CDR3 length: 15 amino acids. CDR1 SGHRS and CDR2 YFSETQ come from the germline V gene. Unmatched junction bases numbered 10, after V lost 3 bases and J lost 5 bases. CDR3 sequence: CASSSRTGISHEQYF. DNA for the CDR3: TGCGCCAGCAGCTCGAGGACAGGGATAAGCCACGAGCAGTACTTC.

The chain combines TRBV7-9 with TRBJ2-7; D perhaps matches TRBD1 (6 bases). The CDR3 length is 16 residues. Per germline, CDR1 SEHNR and CDR2 FQNEAQ (reference sequence). Trimming left V 4 bases short and J 0 bases short, with 16 bases between. The CDR3 loop reads CASSSWPEQGSYEQYF. CDR3 in DNA: TGTGCCAGCAGCTCCTGGCCCGAACAGGGCTCCTACGAGCAGTACTTC.

J is TRBJ2-7 and V is TRBV11-2, with TRBD1 matching over 11 bases. CDR1 is SGHAT, CDR2 FQNNGV, per germline. The V and J ends lost 6 bases and 1 base, in that order; junction bases with no gene match: 5. This CDR3 comprises 15 residues. DNA for the CDR3: TGTGCCAGCAGTTGGGGGACAGGGGGTTCCTACGAGCAGTACTTC. Protein: CASSWGTGGSYEQYF.

This chain links TRBV7-2 with TRBJ2-7; 8 positions agree with TRBD2. CDR1 is SGHTA and CDR2 is FQGNSA in the germline V gene. Trimming at V came to 7 bases and at J to 3 bases, leaving 11 bases not matched to a gene. This CDR3 spans 15 amino acids. The DNA of the CDR3 is TGTGCCAGCACCCCCCGGGAGGGCCTGAACTACGAGCAGTACTTC. As protein: CASTPREGLNYEQYF.

This sequence joins TRBV6-6 and TRBJ1-1, with a possible D match to TRBD1 (6 bases). V was clipped by 2 bases and J by 2 bases, with 12 bases between them. The CDR3 totals 15 residues. Germline V CDR1 and CDR2: MNHNY, SVGAGI (reference sequence). CDR3 DNA sequence: TGTGCCAGCAGTTACACGGGACACCCTAACACTGAAGCTTTCTTT. It translates to CASSYTGHPNTEAFF.

The rearrangement links TRBV9 to TRBJ1-2; TRBD1 is a possible D gene (5 bases). The germline V gene encodes CDR1 SGDLS and CDR2 YYNGEE. The CDR3 length is 14 residues. Between the trimmed V and J ends, which lost 0 bases and 3 bases, there was a span of 9 bases. The CDR3 DNA follows: TGTGCCAGCAGCGTAGATCCCAGGGACTATGGCTACACCTTC. Amino acid sequence: CASSVDPRDYGYTF.

This sequence joins TRBV2 and TRBJ2-7; D perhaps matches TRBD1 (5 bases). Trimming pared 7 bases from V and 2 bases from J, leaving 15 bases between. Germline V lookup: CDR1 SNHLY, CDR2 FYNNEI. CDR3 length equals 14 residues. The CDR3 sequence: CASKGDEAPYEQYF. CDR3 in DNA: TGTGCCAGCAAAGGGGATGAGGCCCCCTACGAGCAGTACTTC.

This clone has just one count. In DNA, the CDR3 is TGTGCCAGTAGTACCGGGACTCGTGTGGACGAGCAGTACTTC. This codes for CASSTGTRVDEQYF. The V call is TRBV19, the J call TRBJ2-7, with a tentative D call TRBD2 (6 bases). Per germline, CDR1 LNHDA and CDR2 SQIVND (reference sequence). The CDR3 is 14 amino acids. Trimming stripped 4 bases from V and 5 bases from J, with 15 bases between.

The chain has TRBV10-3 and TRBJ2-3; TRBD2 agrees at 12 bases. The V segment lost 7 bases and the J segment 4 bases; nucleotides outside the gene matches: 9. Germline lookup yields CDR1 ENHRY and CDR2 SYGVKD. This CDR3 has 16 amino acids. The CDR3 spells CAITSTSGSPADTQYF. The CDR3 DNA follows: TGTGCCATCACCTCGACTAGCGGGAGTCCCGCAGATACGCAGTATTTT.

The count of this clone is one. The chain recombines TRBV11-2 with TRBJ1-2; 7 nucleotides agree with TRBD1. CDR1 and CDR2 from the germline V gene are SGHAT and FQNNGV. J was trimmed by 8 bases and V by 1 base; bases with no gene match: 7. The CDR3 is 14 residues long. CDR3 DNA: TGTGCCAGCAGCTTAGTGACAGGGTTGAAAGGCTACACCTTC. Protein product: CASSLVTGLKGYTF.

V gene TRBV5-6 combines with J gene TRBJ1-1; perhaps TRBD1 as D (6 bases). The CDR3 runs 16 residues. Germline CDR1 and CDR2: SGHDT and YYEEEE. Trimming removed 0 bases at V and 5 bases at J, with 17 bases between. DNA for the CDR3: TGTGCCAGCAGCTTGGGCCTACAGGGAAGAGGGACTGAAGCTTTCTTT. Translated: CASSLGLQGRGTEAFF.

The V and J genes are TRBV30 and TRBJ2-2; 9 bases agree with TRBD2. The trim removed 3 bases at V and 8 bases at J, leaving 16 bases unmatched. Looked up from germline, CDR1 is GTSNPN and CDR2 is SVGIG (reference sequence). CDR3 length equals 17 residues. The CDR3 loop reads CAWSPGLAGSSGGELFF. The CDR3 DNA reads TGTGCCTGGAGCCCGGGGCTAGCGGGATCCTCCGGGGGGGAGCTGTTTTTT.

The chain uses TRBV18 and TRBJ1-2; D possibly corresponds to TRBD1 (6 bases). V lost 1 base, J lost 5 bases, and 17 bases lay in between. The CDR3 is 16 residues long. The germline V gene has CDR1 KGHSH and CDR2 LQKENI. The CDR3 DNA reads TGTGCCAGCTCACCACGATTAAACAGGGATAGTTATGGCTACACCTTC. This translates into CASSPRLNRDSYGYTF.

This sequence joins TRBV6-1 and TRBJ2-7, with 10 bases lining up with TRBD2. This CDR3 contains 15 residues. The germline CDR1 and CDR2 sequences are MNHNS and SASEGT. V shed 6 bases and J 3 bases; nucleotides not matched to a gene: 8. This CDR3 reads CASSHRLAGRYEQYF. The DNA for the CDR3 is TGTGCCAGCAGCCACCGACTAGCGGGCCGCTACGAGCAGTACTTC.

V and J are TRBV27 and TRBJ1-2; TRBD1 aligns across 12 bases. The V and J ends lost 2 bases and 4 bases, in that order; junction bases with no gene match: 5. The CDR3 totals 16 residues. The germline V gene encodes CDR1 MNHEY and CDR2 SMNVEV (reference sequence). The CDR3 loop reads CASSLDGTGGGYGYTF. The CDR3 DNA sequence: TGTGCCAGCAGTTTAGATGGGACAGGGGGCGGCTATGGCTACACCTTC.

The V and J genes are TRBV30 and TRBJ2-7; TRBD1 matches 7 bases. The CDR3 spans 12 residues. Germline values: CDR1 GTSNPN, CDR2 SVGIG (reference sequence). V was pared by 4 bases and J by 4 bases, with 4 bases of the junction left unmatched. CDR3 loop: CAWTQGTYEQYF. Here the CDR3 DNA reads TGTGCCTGGACACAGGGGACGTACGAGCAGTACTTC. Full variable domain (remainder filled in from reference TRBV30 and TRBJ2-7): SQTIHQWPATLVQPVGSPLSLECTVEGTSNPNLYWYRQAAGRGLQLLFYSVGIGQISSEVPQNLSASRPQDRQFILSSKKLLLSDSGFYLCAWTQGTYEQYFGPGTRLTVT.

The V call is TRBV9, the J call TRBJ2-1, with TRBD2 matching over 9 bases. Germline assignment: CDR1 SGDLS and CDR2 YYNGEE. The CDR3 has 15 residues. The V and J ends lost 0 bases and 7 bases, in that order; junction bases with no gene match: 5. For the CDR3, the DNA is TGTGCCAGCAGCGTAGCTGGCCTAGCGGGGAATGAGCAGTTCTTC. Protein sequence: CASSVAGLAGNEQFF.